A selection of T cell receptor beta chains follows, all from one sample in a study of CD8+ T cells in alopecia areata. The repertoire was sequenced with immunoSEQ multiplex PCR; TCRdb's copy has only in-frame clones and lacks some. The sample records 95,000 to 120,000 clones, approximately 51% being singletons. Source: CD4+ T cells sorted from blood, taken at week 24, from a patient treated with tofacitinib. The receptors stem from a human donor with alopecia areata. Each CDR3 is given with its conserved first and last residue. The order of the fields is clone size, V gene, D gene, J gene, CDR3 DNA, CDR3 protein. A D gene is named only where the DNA matches it firmly. Size tells how often a clone was seen (once, few, many) or the class of an expanded clone, and some rows leave it out.

>few|TRBV2|.|TRBJ1-2
TGTGCCAGCAGTGTGCGTTCGTATGGCTACACCTTC
CASSVRSYGYTF
>.|TRBV5-1|TRBD2|TRBJ2-3
TGCGCCAGCAGCTGGCAGGGACTAAGCACAGATACGCAGTATTTT
CASSWQGLSTDTQYF
>.|TRBV14|TRBD1|TRBJ2-5
TGTGCCAGCAGCCCTACAGGGGGCGGTGGGGCCCAGTACTTC
CASSPTGGGGAQYF
>.|TRBV29-1|.|TRBJ1-1
TGCAGCGCTAAGAACACTGAAGCTTTCTTT
CSAKNTEAFF
>.|TRBV10-3|TRBD2|TRBJ2-2
TGTGCCATCAGGACCGGGACTAGCGGGGGGGATCACGGGGAGCTGTTTTTT
CAIRTGTSGGDHGELFF
>few|TRBV23-1|.|TRBJ1-5
TGCGCCAGCAGTCAATCTGACGGTCCCTCTCCCCAGCATTTT
CASSQSDGPSPQHF
>.|TRBV4-3|.|TRBJ1-5
TGCGCCAGCAGCCAACCGGGGAACCAGCCCCAGCATTTT
CASSQPGNQPQHF
>few|TRBV4-1|.|TRBJ2-1
TGCGCCAGCAGTCCCCTGGCTAGAAACAATGAGCAGTTCTTC
CASSPLARNNEQFF
>few|TRBV25-1|.|TRBJ1-2
TGTGCCAGCAGTCAGACTCTTGGGTCGGGCTACACCTTC
CASSQTLGSGYTF
>.|TRBV10-3|.|TRBJ1-6
TGTGCCATCGCTAGCTCCTATAATTCACCCCTCCACTTT
CAIASSYNSPLHF
>few|TRBV5-1|.|TRBJ2-1
TGCGCCAGCAGCAAAGGGCCGTCCGATGGGCGCAATGAGCAGTTCTTC
CASSKGPSDGRNEQFF
>.|TRBV15|TRBD2|TRBJ2-7
TGTGCCACCAGCTTTCGACTAGCGGGGGGCGAGCAGTACTTC
CATSFRLAGGEQYF
>.|TRBV29-1|TRBD1|TRBJ2-3
TGCAGCTTCTGGACAGGGGGAATAGATACGCAGTATTTT
CSFWTGGIDTQYF
>.|TRBV5-1|TRBD1|TRBJ1-1
TGCGCCAGCAGCTTGGCCACAGGGGCGGGCACTGAAGCTTTCTTT
CASSLATGAGTEAFF
>.|TRBV5-1|.|TRBJ2-3
TGCGCCAGCAGTTCCCAGCCGCTTGGGGCAGATACGCAGTATTTT
CASSSQPLGADTQYF
>few|TRBV29-1|.|TRBJ2-1
TGCAGCGTTGATGGCAATGAGCAGTTCTTC
CSVDGNEQFF
>few|TRBV5-6|.|TRBJ2-2
TGTGCCAGCAGCTTGGGGAGGACGGGGGAGCTGTTTTTT
CASSLGRTGELFF
>once|TRBV6-5|.|TRBJ2-5
TGTGCCAGCAGCCTAGGGGTGACCCAGTACTTC
CASSLGVTQYF
>.|TRBV23-1|.|TRBJ2-7
TGCGCCAGCAGGCCCCGCCGAGGGGGAAACTACGAGCAGTACTTC
CASRPRRGGNYEQYF
>few|TRBV7-9|.|TRBJ1-3
TGTGCCAGCAGCACCAGGAGAGGAAACACCATATATTTT
CASSTRRGNTIYF
>few|TRBV7-2|.|TRBJ2-5
TGTGCCAGCAGCTTAGTTCCGGGACGGGACGGGACCCAGTACTTC
CASSLVPGRDGTQYF
>few|TRBV30|TRBD2|TRBJ2-7
TGTGCCTGGAGGAGACTAGCGGGGGGACTGTACTTC
CAWRRLAGGLYF
>few|TRBV29-1|.|TRBJ2-7
TGCAGCGTTGGGAAGGGGACCTACGAGCAGTACTTC
CSVGKGTYEQYF
>.|TRBV7-2|.|TRBJ2-5
TGTGCCAGCAGCCCTTCTCGAGAGACCCAGTACTTC
CASSPSRETQYF
>.|TRBV29-1|TRBD1|TRBJ1-1
TGCAGCGTTTACAGGGGGAGAGCAACTGAAGCTTTCTTT
CSVYRGRATEAFF
>few|TRBV5-6|.|TRBJ2-6
TGTGCCAGCAGCTGGCTACAGGGTAGGGGCGCTGGGGCCAACGTCCTGACTTTC
CASSWLQGRGAGANVLTF
>.|TRBV7-9|.|TRBJ1-2
TGTGCCAGCAGCTCCCACGACAGCCTCTATGGCTACACCTTC
CASSSHDSLYGYTF
>once|TRBV19|TRBD1|TRBJ1-2
TGTGCCAGCCTCAGGACCGGGACAGTGGAATCTAACTATGGCTACACCTTC
CASLRTGTVESNYGYTF
>.|TRBV7-2|.|TRBJ2-6
TGTGCCAGCAGCTTATTTATCTTCTCTGGGGCCAACGTCCTGACTTTC
CASSLFIFSGANVLTF
>few|TRBV29-1|.|TRBJ2-5
TGCAGCGTCACTTTGGATTCGGCGATCCAAGAGACCCAGTACTTC
CSVTLDSAIQETQYF
>few|TRBV29-1|.|TRBJ2-5
TGCAGCGTTGCGACAGGCGGGGAGACCCAGTACTTC
CSVATGGETQYF
>.|TRBV7-2|.|TRBJ1-2
TGTGCCAGCAGCCCAGTGGGGACATACGCCGGCTACACCTTC
CASSPVGTYAGYTF
>.|TRBV30|.|TRBJ2-5
TGTGCCTGGAGTGTATCTCGGGGGACCCAGTACTTC
CAWSVSRGTQYF
>.|TRBV7-2|.|TRBJ2-6
TGTGCCAGCAGCTTAGTTAGCTCTGGGGCCAACGTCCTGACTTTC
CASSLVSSGANVLTF
>.|TRBV2|TRBD1|TRBJ1-6
TGTGCCAGCGGGACAGCACCCCTCCACTTT
CASGTAPLHF
>few|TRBV7-2|.|TRBJ1-1
TGTGCCAGCAGCTCAGACACCTTACTCGAAGCTTTCTTT
CASSSDTLLEAFF
>.|TRBV15|.|TRBJ1-2
TGTGCCACCAGCAGGGCGACAGCGGTTTATGGCTACACCTTC
CATSRATAVYGYTF
>.|TRBV5-6|TRBD1|TRBJ2-7
TGTGCCAGCAGTTCAGGGGGCCGATCCTACGAGCAGTACTTC
CASSSGGRSYEQYF
>.|TRBV27|.|TRBJ2-3
TGTGCCAGCAGTTCCTACATTGGCACAGATACGCAGTATTTT
CASSSYIGTDTQYF
>.|TRBV30|.|TRBJ1-2
TGTGCCTGGAGACACTCGGGCCCTGGCTACACCTTC
CAWRHSGPGYTF
>.|TRBV6-4|.|TRBJ2-1
TGTGCCAGCAGTCCAGACAGGAGCTCCTACAATGAGCAGTTCTTC
CASSPDRSSYNEQFF